This T cell receptor (beta chain) is from a study of CD4+ T cells in melanoma. This table comes from immunoSEQ multiplex PCR, and its TCRdb copy is limited to in-frame clones, with some not included. The profile shows 110,000 to 150,000 clones, around 90% of them singletons. Study outcomes and limitations: Neoantigen-specific CD4+ T cells in melanoma reportedly had diverse differentiation states.

The length of the CDR3 is 16 residues. Trimming left V 2 bases short and J 1 base short, with 11 bases between. Germline loops: CDR1 SGHTA, CDR2 FQGTGA. Regarding this clone: The target antigen is unknown.

This clonotype was obtained from a human donor with melanoma. The chain has TRBV7-3 and TRBJ1-4; tentative D call: TRBD1 (6 bases). Here the CDR3 reads CASSLYGGGTNEKLFF. The DNA for the CDR3 is TGTGCCAGCAGCTTATACGGAGGGGGAACTAATGAAAAACTGTTTTTT.